The T cell receptor beta chain described here comes from a study of CD8+ T cells in alopecia areata. There are a few counts of this clone. The gene names here belong to mouse. Coverage ceases 4 residues before the CDR3 finishes, and the germline J gene fills in the end. A panel of CD4, CD8alpha, NKG2D, NKG2ACE and other markers served to sort pooled cutaneous lymph node cells. This CDR3 comprises 14 residues. Trimming stripped 4 bases from V and 0 bases from J, with 8 bases between. Germline CDR1 and CDR2: FNHDT and SITEND (reference sequence). TCR sequencing used cDNA made by reverse transcription of extracted RNA. The repertoire was sequenced with immunoSEQ multiplex PCR; TCRdb's copy has only in-frame clones and lacks some. The repertoire consists of about 18,000 clones, none detected only once.

The J gene is TRBJ2-1, the V gene TRBV19; the D is unclear. This clonotype was obtained from a C3H/HeJ mouse with alopecia areata. The mice in this strain carry MHC haplotype H2-k. The specimen sequenced was CD8+ T cells sorted from a lymph node. The CDR3 bases that were read are TGTGCCAGCAGTCCTGACAATAACTATGCT. As protein: CASSPDNNYA. The full CDR3 reads CASSPDNNYAEQFF.